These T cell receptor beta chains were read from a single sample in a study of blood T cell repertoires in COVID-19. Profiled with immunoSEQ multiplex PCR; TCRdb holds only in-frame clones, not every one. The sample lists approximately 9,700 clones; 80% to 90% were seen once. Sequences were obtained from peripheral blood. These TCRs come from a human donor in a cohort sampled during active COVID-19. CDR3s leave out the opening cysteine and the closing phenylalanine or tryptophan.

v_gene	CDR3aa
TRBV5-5	ASSLMAPGQSGQPQH
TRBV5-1	ASSLGQIYEQY
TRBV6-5	ASSTGRQADGYT
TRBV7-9	ASSLGDFRTDTQY
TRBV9	ASSAGQTSNTGELF
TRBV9	ASSVGGTGAIDEQF
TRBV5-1	ASSPLVSGGANTDTQY
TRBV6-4	ASSDGTSNEQF
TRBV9	ASSGVGTGINIQY
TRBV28	ASRSTGVDTQY
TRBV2	ASSSHRGGHTEAF
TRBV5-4	ASSFEPNDRAYEQY
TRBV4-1	ASSTVTNYGYT
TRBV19	ASSIDSQVLHEQY
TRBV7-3	ASSSPTTDTQY
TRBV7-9	ASSFGTLNTEAF
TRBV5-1	ASSSGQGEGYT
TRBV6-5	ASRVGQGYNSPLH
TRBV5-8	ASSQGTVSLIGNQPQH
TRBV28	ASSLNRGSGTEAF
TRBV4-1	ASSPTGSREKLF
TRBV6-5	ASSYRTGTNYGYT
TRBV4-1	ASSQGNSQETQY
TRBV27	ASSPGQLEQF
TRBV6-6	ASSYPPEGGLGEQY
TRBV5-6	ASSLVGLAKNIQY
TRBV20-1	SARRTDTQY
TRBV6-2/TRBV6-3	ASSQKRYEQY
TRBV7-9	ASSPSTGGNTEAF
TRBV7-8	ASSLETGARTDTQY
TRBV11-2	ASSFQALTDTQY
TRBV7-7	ASSPASGGDTQY
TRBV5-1	ASSFRVDTETF
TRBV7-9	ASSRDRFLAGELF
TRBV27	ASSLSPGSQQY
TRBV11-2	ASSRLGGEYEQY
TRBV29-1	SVESSVDRAYGYT